This is a list of T cell receptor beta chains from one sample in a study of blood T cell repertoires in COVID-19. The method was immunoSEQ multiplex PCR; TCRdb's version includes in-frame clones alone and lacks a portion of them. This table has tens of thousands of clones, roughly four fifths appearing once. The sequencing sample was made of peripheral blood. These TCRs come from a man aged 60 to 75 with COVID-19, enrolled during active disease. Each CDR3 is given with its conserved first and last residue. D genes are given only for firm matches. Not all rows give a size; the values are once, few, many and, for expanded clones, a class.

j_call v_call d_call clone_size cdr3_nt cdr3_aa
TRBJ1-1 TRBV19 TRBD1 - TGTGCCAGCCGGCTCGACAGGGGGACGAACACTGAAGCTTTCTTT CASRLDRGTNTEAFF
TRBJ2-7 TRBV7-3 - - TGTGCCAGCAGCTTTCGACGGACAGTACATTCCTACGAGCAGTACTTC CASSFRRTVHSYEQYF
TRBJ2-2 TRBV5-6 - - TGTGCCAGCAGCTTTGGTAACAGGCTGAACACCGGGGAGCTGTTTTTT CASSFGNRLNTGELFF
TRBJ2-7 TRBV6-5 - - TGTGCCAGCAGTTACTCCAGGGAACCCTACGAGCAGTACTTC CASSYSREPYEQYF
TRBJ2-2 TRBV7-9 TRBD2 few TGTGCCAGCAGCTTAGGAGGGAGGGCCACCGGGGAGCTGTTTTTT CASSLGGRATGELFF
TRBJ2-3 TRBV19 TRBD2 once TGTGCCAGTAGTACTAGCGGGATGTCTAACACAGATACGCAGTATTTT CASSTSGMSNTDTQYF
TRBJ2-7 TRBV7-2 TRBD2 - TGTGCCAGCAGCACCGGGGGAGGGCCGAGCGAGCAGTACTTC CASSTGGGPSEQYF
TRBJ2-1 TRBV6-5 - once TGTGCCAGCAGTTCCGGGGTCGGGAATGAGCAGTTCTTC CASSSGVGNEQFF
TRBJ1-1 TRBV29-1 - - TGCAGCGTTGAAGAGCAGAGGCAGGGCAGTCTTATTCTCACTGAAGCTTTCTTT CSVEEQRQGSLILTEAFF
TRBJ2-7 TRBV29-1 - once TGCAGCGTTGGTTTGACTAGTCACCACGAGCAGTACTTC CSVGLTSHHEQYF
TRBJ2-7 TRBV6-2/TRBV6-3 - - TGTGCCAGCAGTGTTCGCTACGAGCAGTACTTC CASSVRYEQYF
TRBJ1-3 TRBV14 - - TGTGCCAGCAGCCAGCGGGGTGTGGCTGGAAACACCATATATTTT CASSQRGVAGNTIYF
TRBJ1-1 TRBV10-3 - - TGTGCCACCAAGGACAACATGAACACTGAAGCTTTCTTT CATKDNMNTEAFF
TRBJ2-3 TRBV14 - - TGTGCCAGCAGCCGAATAGGGGGGGGCACAGATACGCAGTATTTT CASSRIGGGTDTQYF
TRBJ1-1 TRBV19 - - TGTGCCAGTAGTATTAGGGGGAACACTGAAGCTTTCTTT CASSIRGNTEAFF
TRBJ1-4 TRBV6-5 - - TGTGCCAGCAGCCAAGCAGGGTTAAGTAATGAAAAACTGTTTTTT CASSQAGLSNEKLFF
TRBJ2-3 TRBV5-5 TRBD2 - TGTGCCCGCTGGTGGGGCGGGGGGGGGAGGGCCCTCCCTGGGTATTTT CARWWGGGGRALPGYF
TRBJ2-7 TRBV5-5 TRBD1 - TGTGCCAGCAGCTGGACGGGACAGGCATACGAGCAGTACTTC CASSWTGQAYEQYF
TRBJ2-7 TRBV2 - - TGTGCCAGCAGTTTCGGTAGGCGGTTGGGCGAGCAGTACTTC CASSFGRRLGEQYF
TRBJ2-7 TRBV18 - once TGTGCCAGCTCACTTAACAGGGTTATCTATAGCTCCTACGAGCAGTACTTC CASSLNRVIYSSYEQYF
TRBJ2-3 TRBV7-6 TRBD1 few TGTGCCAGCAGCTTAGGCGGGACAGGTCTAGCAGATACGCAGTATTTT CASSLGGTGLADTQYF
TRBJ2-5 TRBV11-3 TRBD1 - TGTGCCAGCAGCTGGGGGATGGGGACAGGGGAAGAGACCCAGTACTTC CASSWGMGTGEETQYF
TRBJ2-2 TRBV2 - - TGTGCCAGCAGTGGTACGGGGAAGGGCACCGGGGAGCTGTTTTTT CASSGTGKGTGELFF
TRBJ1-1 TRBV5-1 - - TGCGCCAGCGAGATAGGCGGGGGAATGAACACTGAAGCTTTCTTT CASEIGGGMNTEAFF
TRBJ2-7 TRBV6-2/TRBV6-3 - - TGTGCCAGCAGTCGGGACACCACCTACGAGCAGTACTTC CASSRDTTYEQYF
TRBJ2-2 TRBV7-3 - - TGTGCCAGCAGCCCCCTGGGTGGTGGCGGAAACACCGGGGAGCTGTTTTTT CASSPLGGGGNTGELFF
TRBJ2-5 TRBV5-6 - - TGTGCCAGCAGCTTGGGCTTTGCGGCTGAGACCCAGTACTTC CASSLGFAAETQYF
TRBJ2-2 TRBV6-2/TRBV6-3 TRBD1 - TGTGCCAGCAGTTCGCACGGGACAGGGGAAGGCGGGGAGCTGTTTTTT CASSSHGTGEGGELFF
TRBJ1-4 TRBV19 TRBD1 - TGTGCCACCCTAGACAGGGGTGGAAATGAAAAACTGTTTTTT CATLDRGGNEKLFF
TRBJ2-5 TRBV18 - - TGTGCCAGCTCACCTGGGGGGCAAGAGACCCAGTACTTC CASSPGGQETQYF
TRBJ1-5 TRBV6-6 TRBD1 - TGTGCCAGCAGTCCCGGGACAGGGGGCGCATTGTTCGGCCAGCCCCAGCATTTT CASSPGTGGALFGQPQHF
TRBJ1-2 TRBV7-9 - - TGTGCCAGCAGCTTAGATCCGGGGGGTAACCGTAATGGCTACACCTTC CASSLDPGGNRNGYTF
TRBJ2-3 TRBV29-1 - - TGCAGCGTTGGGAGGGTGGTAGGGGATACGCAGTATTTT CSVGRVVGDTQYF
TRBJ1-5 TRBV9 - - TGTGCCAGCAGCGACAAGGGAGGCAATCAGCCCCAGCATTTT CASSDKGGNQPQHF
TRBJ1-2 TRBV3-1/TRBV3-2 - once TGTGCCAGCAGCTATGAGGCTTCCTATGGCTACACCTTC CASSYEASYGYTF
TRBJ1-3 TRBV11-1 - - TGTGCCAGCAGCCTCCCAACAGGCGCCTCTGGAAACACCATATATTTT CASSLPTGASGNTIYF
TRBJ2-1 TRBV7-9 - - TGTGCCAGCAGCTGGGACAACAATGAGCAGTTCTTC CASSWDNNEQFF
TRBJ2-7 TRBV11-2 TRBD1 - TGTGCCAGCAGCTACGGGACAGGGGCCTACGAGCAGTACTTC CASSYGTGAYEQYF
TRBJ1-4 TRBV19 TRBD1 - TGTGCCAGTAGACCCCGGGACAGCGCTAAGGGAGGCACAACTAATGAAAAACTGTTTTTT CASRPRDSAKGGTTNEKLFF
TRBJ2-1 TRBV11-3 - - TGTGCCAGCAGCTCCCTGGAGAATGAGCAGTTCTTC CASSSLENEQFF
TRBJ1-5 TRBV5-5 TRBD1 - TGTGCCAGCAGCTCGACAGGGGTCCCAAGCGATCAGCCCCAGCATTTT CASSSTGVPSDQPQHF
TRBJ1-4 TRBV7-9 - - TGTGCCAGCAGCTTAGCGGGCGAAGAAAAACTGTTTTTT CASSLAGEEKLFF
TRBJ1-5 TRBV2 - few TGTGCCAGCAGTGACGACAACAATCAGCCCCAGCATTTT CASSDDNNQPQHF
TRBJ2-1 TRBV21-1 - once TGTTTTACTAGCGGGACCTACAATGAGCAGTTCTTC CFTSGTYNEQFF
TRBJ2-7 TRBV9 - few TGTGCCAGCAGCACCCCCCGAGACGAGCAGTACTTC CASSTPRDEQYF
TRBJ1-1 TRBV14 - - TGTGCCAGCAGCCAGATGGCACGGACTGCTTTCTTT CASSQMARTAFF
TRBJ2-5 TRBV18 - - TGTGCCAGCTCACCGGGCGCCGACGAGACCCAGTACTTC CASSPGADETQYF
TRBJ2-6 TRBV6-2/TRBV6-3 - - TGTGCCAGCAGTTACTCGGGGGGTCGGGCCAACGTCCTGACTTTC CASSYSGGRANVLTF
TRBJ1-2 TRBV11-2 - few TGTGCCAGCAAATTAGCCCCGGGACAAAGCTTGAGGAGCTACACCTTC CASKLAPGQSLRSYTF
TRBJ2-3 TRBV10-3 - - TGTGCCATCAGGGGGTCCCTTATGGGAGAAGATACGCAGTATTTT CAIRGSLMGEDTQYF
TRBJ2-7 TRBV9 TRBD1 - TGTGCCAGCAGCGAGGGACAGGGTTCCTACGAGCAGTACTTC CASSEGQGSYEQYF
TRBJ2-5 TRBV27 - - TGTGCCAGCGGGTGGACAGTTCAAGAGACCCAGTACTTC CASGWTVQETQYF
TRBJ1-2 TRBV7-9 - - TGTGCCAGCAGCCTTAATGGCTACACCTTC CASSLNGYTF
TRBJ2-3 TRBV6-5 TRBD2 - TGTGCCAGCAAACTAGCGGGAAACACAGATACGCAGTATTTT CASKLAGNTDTQYF
TRBJ2-1 TRBV5-1 TRBD1 - TGCGCCAGTGGGACAGGGGGCGGCGATGAGCAGTTCTTC CASGTGGGDEQFF